This T cell receptor beta chain came from a study of blood T cells in healthy people across ages. The authors ran a second PCR of about 6 to 11 cycles using a sample-barcoded 5' primer and a J-beta primer mix. One entry per CDR3 protein results from TCRdb running MiXCR on the 5' RACE reads. The table lists 1.2 million to 1.5 million distinct CDR3 sequences, approximately 59% of them singletons. This CDR3 spans 15 amino acids. Germline-derived CDR1 and CDR2 are SGHRS and YFSETQ. V was trimmed by 0 bases and J by 7 bases, leaving 17 bases between them. The source material was blood. This chain connects TRBV5-1 to TRBJ2-7; no firm D call. The sequence came from a man between 18 and 35 years old in good health. CDR3 in DNA: TGCGCCAGCAGCTTGGAAGGCCACCCCTCGGGTGAGCAGTACTTC. This sequence encodes CASSLEGHPSGEQYF.